A selection of T cell receptor beta chains follows, all from one sample in a study of cytomegalovirus exposure and HLA in healthy donors. The repertoire was sequenced with immunoSEQ multiplex PCR; TCRdb's copy has only in-frame clones and lacks some. The sample lists 200,000 or so clones, about 79% occurring once. Material for sequencing was PBMCs. The source is a woman under 40 in good health and CMV-seropositive. Both conserved end residues are part of each CDR3. The D gene is left open where the match is weak. Clone size appears in some rows only: once, few, many, or a class for an expanded clone.

DNA: TGTGCCAGCAGGCCCCCTGGACAGGGCTCAAACTATGGCTACACCTTC
CDR3: CASRPPGQGSNYGYTF
J: TRBJ1-2
D: TRBD1
V: TRBV2
size: -

DNA: TGTGCCAGCAGCTTAGTAGCGGGAGGAGTCACAGATACGCAGTATTTT
CDR3: CASSLVAGGVTDTQYF
J: TRBJ2-3
D: TRBD2
V: TRBV11-2
size: once

DNA: TGTGCCAGCAGCTTGGGCGGACAGGGGCCTCGAACGGGCTACACCTTC
CDR3: CASSLGGQGPRTGYTF
J: TRBJ1-2
D: TRBD1
V: TRBV5-4
size: -

DNA: TGTGCCAGCAGCCAAGATCCCGGGACAGGGAGACGGCAGCCCCAGCATTTT
CDR3: CASSQDPGTGRRQPQHF
J: TRBJ1-5
D: TRBD1
V: TRBV4-2
size: -

DNA: TGCGCCAGCAGCTTACAGGGTACCACAGATACGCAGTATTTT
CDR3: CASSLQGTTDTQYF
J: TRBJ2-3
D: -
V: TRBV5-1
size: -

DNA: TGTGCCAGCAGCACGGGACAGTACTACGAGCAGTACTTC
CDR3: CASSTGQYYEQYF
J: TRBJ2-7
D: TRBD1
V: TRBV7-8
size: -

DNA: TGTGCCAGCAGCTACCGGACAGGGGCAAACACTGAAGCTTTCTTT
CDR3: CASSYRTGANTEAFF
J: TRBJ1-1
D: TRBD1
V: TRBV5-8
size: -

DNA: TGTGCCAGCAGTGAGTACGCGCGGGAGGGCGAGCAGTACTTC
CDR3: CASSEYAREGEQYF
J: TRBJ2-7
D: TRBD2
V: TRBV25-1
size: -

DNA: TGTGCCAGCACCTTATCGGCTCAGGGGCTTTTCATCAATGAGCAGTTCTTC
CDR3: CASTLSAQGLFINEQFF
J: TRBJ2-1
D: -
V: TRBV28
size: -

DNA: TGTGCTAGTGCCCTTAACGGAGAAGAGCAGTACTTC
CDR3: CASALNGEEQYF
J: TRBJ2-7
D: -
V: TRBV12-5
size: -

DNA: TGTGCCAGCAGCGTAGATGGGCGGGCCGCCTACAATGAGCAGTTCTTC
CDR3: CASSVDGRAAYNEQFF
J: TRBJ2-1
D: -
V: TRBV9
size: -

DNA: TGTGCCAGCAGCGTAACGGGTGAAAGCAATCAGCCCCAGCATTTT
CDR3: CASSVTGESNQPQHF
J: TRBJ1-5
D: -
V: TRBV9
size: -

DNA: TGCAGCGTTGGACGCGGGAGGACCGGGGAGCTGTTTTTT
CDR3: CSVGRGRTGELFF
J: TRBJ2-2
D: TRBD2
V: TRBV29-1
size: -

DNA: TGTGCCAGTTTACAGGGGGCGGCAGATACGCAGTATTTT
CDR3: CASLQGAADTQYF
J: TRBJ2-3
D: TRBD1
V: TRBV2
size: -

DNA: TGTGCCAGCAGTCCCGCGATTGGGGGCACACACCGAAGAACCACTGAAGCTTTCTTT
CDR3: CASSPAIGGTHRRTTEAFF
J: TRBJ1-1
D: -
V: TRBV28
size: -

DNA: TGTGCCAGCAGTTTATTACGGGGGAACACTGAAGCTTTCTTT
CDR3: CASSLLRGNTEAFF
J: TRBJ1-1
D: -
V: TRBV28
size: -

DNA: TGTGCCAGCCGAACGGCCTACGAGCAGTACTTC
CDR3: CASRTAYEQYF
J: TRBJ2-7
D: -
V: TRBV21-1
size: -

DNA: TGTGCCAGCAGTGGCCCTAGCGGGAGGGGGAACGAGCAGTACTTC
CDR3: CASSGPSGRGNEQYF
J: TRBJ2-7
D: TRBD2
V: TRBV2
size: -

DNA: TGCGCCAGCAGCTTGGGGGTCGCGTCAGGATCCTACGAGCAGTACTTC
CDR3: CASSLGVASGSYEQYF
J: TRBJ2-7
D: -
V: TRBV5-1
size: -

DNA: TGTGCCAGCTCACCCGGCGGCACCGGGGAGCTGTTTTTT
CDR3: CASSPGGTGELFF
J: TRBJ2-2
D: -
V: TRBV18
size: -

DNA: TGTGCCAGCAGCCTAGAATTACAGGGAGACGAGCAGTACTTC
CDR3: CASSLELQGDEQYF
J: TRBJ2-7
D: -
V: TRBV7-9
size: -

DNA: TGTGCCAGCAGCTTAGGACGGGGTAATGAAAAACTGTTTTTT
CDR3: CASSLGRGNEKLFF
J: TRBJ1-4
D: -
V: TRBV7-9
size: -

DNA: TGTGCCAGCAGTGAATATAGGACAGGGGATGAAAAACTGTTTTTT
CDR3: CASSEYRTGDEKLFF
J: TRBJ1-4
D: TRBD1
V: TRBV25-1
size: -

DNA: TGTGCCAGCAGTGACCAACTAGCGGGAGGGCCAGATACGCAGTATTTT
CDR3: CASSDQLAGGPDTQYF
J: TRBJ2-3
D: TRBD2
V: TRBV2
size: -

DNA: TGTGCCAGCAGTTTAACCGGGACAGGGTATGGGTTCTTC
CDR3: CASSLTGTGYGFF
J: TRBJ2-1
D: TRBD1
V: TRBV28
size: -

DNA: TGTGCCAGCAGCCCAGGGGGCTCCTCCTACAATGAGCAGTTCTTC
CDR3: CASSPGGSSYNEQFF
J: TRBJ2-1
D: TRBD1
V: TRBV7-8
size: -

DNA: TGTGCCTGGAGTGATGAGGGAAATCAGCCCCAGCATTTT
CDR3: CAWSDEGNQPQHF
J: TRBJ1-5
D: -
V: TRBV30
size: -

DNA: TGTGCCAGCAGTACTACGAGTCCCGGGACAGGGGCTGGGGCCAACGTCCTGACTTTC
CDR3: CASSTTSPGTGAGANVLTF
J: TRBJ2-6
D: TRBD1
V: TRBV2
size: -

DNA: TGTGCCAGCGCTACCCAGGGGGTGGTGTTGAATGAGCAGTTCTTC
CDR3: CASATQGVVLNEQFF
J: TRBJ2-1
D: TRBD1
V: TRBV28
size: -

DNA: TGTGCCAGCAGCCCTGGACAGGGACCGTCCTACGAGCAGTACTTC
CDR3: CASSPGQGPSYEQYF
J: TRBJ2-7
D: TRBD1
V: TRBV5-5
size: -

DNA: TGTGCCAGCTCACCTAATACGGGGGAGCTGCTCTATGGCTACACCTTC
CDR3: CASSPNTGELLYGYTF
J: TRBJ1-2
D: -
V: TRBV18
size: -

DNA: TGTGCCAGCAGCGAAGGAAGGGGGACAGGGAAGACTGAAGCTTTCTTT
CDR3: CASSEGRGTGKTEAFF
J: TRBJ1-1
D: TRBD1
V: TRBV2
size: -

DNA: TGTGCCAGCAGTTTAAGGACTAGCGTAAACGGGGAGCTGTTTTTT
CDR3: CASSLRTSVNGELFF
J: TRBJ2-2
D: TRBD2
V: TRBV27
size: -

DNA: TGTGCCAGCAGCCAGGGGGTGAGGGGCGACATGAACACTGAAGCTTTCTTT
CDR3: CASSQGVRGDMNTEAFF
J: TRBJ1-1
D: TRBD1
V: TRBV7-8
size: -

DNA: TGTGCCACACAGGCCGATAGATATGGCTACACCTTC
CDR3: CATQADRYGYTF
J: TRBJ1-2
D: -
V: TRBV10-3
size: -

DNA: TGTGCCAGCAGCTATGACAGGGATCAGCCCCAGCATTTT
CDR3: CASSYDRDQPQHF
J: TRBJ1-5
D: TRBD1
V: TRBV5-4
size: once

DNA: TGTGCCAGCAGCCAAGAAGGGGCTAGCGGGATCTACGAGCAGTACTTC
CDR3: CASSQEGASGIYEQYF
J: TRBJ2-7
D: TRBD2
V: TRBV4-2
size: -

DNA: TGTGCCAGCACCTCCGGGACGGGAGAATACGAGCAGTACTTC
CDR3: CASTSGTGEYEQYF
J: TRBJ2-7
D: -
V: TRBV27
size: once

DNA: TGTGCCAGCAGTCTAACCGGGACAGAAGCTTTCTTT
CDR3: CASSLTGTEAFF
J: TRBJ1-1
D: -
V: TRBV6-1
size: -

DNA: TGTGCCAGCAGCACATCGCTGGGACTTAACACTGAAGCTTTCTTT
CDR3: CASSTSLGLNTEAFF
J: TRBJ1-1
D: -
V: TRBV7-9
size: few

DNA: TGTGCCAGTAGTATAGAGGTGGACTGGAGCAATCAGCCCCAGCATTTT
CDR3: CASSIEVDWSNQPQHF
J: TRBJ1-5
D: -
V: TRBV19
size: -

DNA: TGTGCCAGTAGTATAGTGCTACTCTTGGACAATGAGCAGTTCTTC
CDR3: CASSIVLLLDNEQFF
J: TRBJ2-1
D: -
V: TRBV19
size: -

DNA: TGTGCCAGCAAGTTCCGCGGTGCCTCCTACGAGCAGTACTTC
CDR3: CASKFRGASYEQYF
J: TRBJ2-7
D: -
V: TRBV27
size: few

DNA: TGTGCCAGCAGCGTAAGCCCAGGGTTGAGCTATGGCTACACCTTC
CDR3: CASSVSPGLSYGYTF
J: TRBJ1-2
D: -
V: TRBV9
size: -

DNA: TGTGCCAGCAGCCTGACGACAGGTGAGCAGCAGTTCTTC
CDR3: CASSLTTGEQQFF
J: TRBJ2-1
D: -
V: TRBV5-6
size: -

DNA: TGTGCCACCAGCAGAGATCCCAACTCCTACGAGCAGTACTTC
CDR3: CATSRDPNSYEQYF
J: TRBJ2-7
D: -
V: TRBV15
size: -

DNA: TGTGCCAGCACCAAGGGGGTCCAGGAAATTGGACTGTTTTTT
CDR3: CASTKGVQEIGLFF
J: TRBJ1-4
D: -
V: TRBV18
size: few

DNA: TGTGCCAGCAGCGCACAGGGGGCCAAGGGGGAGACCCAGTACTTC
CDR3: CASSAQGAKGETQYF
J: TRBJ2-5
D: TRBD1
V: TRBV9
size: -

DNA: TGTGCCAGCAGCCGGGACTACCAAGAGACCCAGTACTTC
CDR3: CASSRDYQETQYF
J: TRBJ2-5
D: -
V: TRBV7-3
size: -

DNA: TGTGCCAGCAGCTTAGAGGGGGGGTACAATGAGCAGTTCTTC
CDR3: CASSLEGGYNEQFF
J: TRBJ2-1
D: TRBD2
V: TRBV11-2
size: -

DNA: TGTGCCAGCAGCGCACAGGGTTTAAATGAAAAACTGTTTTTT
CDR3: CASSAQGLNEKLFF
J: TRBJ1-4
D: -
V: TRBV6-5
size: -

DNA: TGTGCCAGCAGGACCGGGTTGGATGCCTATGGCTACACCTTC
CDR3: CASRTGLDAYGYTF
J: TRBJ1-2
D: -
V: TRBV2
size: few